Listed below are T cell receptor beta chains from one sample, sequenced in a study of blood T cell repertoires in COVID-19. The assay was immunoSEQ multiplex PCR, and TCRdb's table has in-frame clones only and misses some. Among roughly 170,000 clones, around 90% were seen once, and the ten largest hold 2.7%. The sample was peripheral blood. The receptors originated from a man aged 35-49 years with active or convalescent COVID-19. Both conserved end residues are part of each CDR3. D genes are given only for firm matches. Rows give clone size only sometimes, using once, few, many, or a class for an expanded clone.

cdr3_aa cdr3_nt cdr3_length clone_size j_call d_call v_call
CASSQTGTGSLTDTQYF TGTGCCAGCAGCCAGACCGGGACAGGGTCTCTCACAGATACGCAGTATTTT 17 - TRBJ2-3 TRBD1 TRBV3-1/TRBV3-2
CASSLWDFRTPTDTQYF TGCGCCAGCAGCCTCTGGGACTTTAGAACGCCCACAGATACGCAGTATTTT 17 - TRBJ2-3 - TRBV4-1
CASSDPQSGGTDTQYF TGTGCCAGCAGTGACCCCCAGTCCGGGGGCACAGATACGCAGTATTTT 16 - TRBJ2-3 - TRBV6-1
CASSFAADTQYF TGTGCCAGCAGCTTTGCGGCAGATACGCAGTATTTT 12 - TRBJ2-3 - TRBV11-2
CASSLLGDEQFF TGTGCCAGCAGCTTACTAGGGGATGAGCAGTTCTTC 12 - TRBJ2-1 - TRBV13
CASARPGGNTEAFF TGTGCCAGCGCTCGCCCAGGGGGCAACACTGAAGCTTTCTTT 14 - TRBJ1-1 TRBD1 TRBV2
CASSLLRGEAFF TGTGCCAGCAGTTTATTGAGAGGTGAAGCTTTCTTT 12 - TRBJ1-1 - TRBV12-3/TRBV12-4
CASSWDRTEAFF TGCGCCAGCAGCTGGGACAGGACTGAAGCTTTCTTT 12 - TRBJ1-1 TRBD1 TRBV5-1
CASSSGARGQPQHF TGTGCCAGCTCATCTGGAGCCCGCGGTCAGCCCCAGCATTTT 14 - TRBJ1-5 - TRBV18
CASSRTPIYEQYF TGTGCCAGCAGCCGGACTCCAATCTACGAGCAGTACTTC 13 - TRBJ2-7 - TRBV7-2
CASSREGQLEEKLFF TGTGCCAGTAGTAGAGAGGGACAGTTGGAAGAAAAACTGTTTTTT 15 - TRBJ1-4 TRBD1 TRBV19
CASSVSGGAGETQYF TGTGCCAGCAGCGTTAGCGGGGGGGCGGGGGAGACCCAGTACTTC 15 - TRBJ2-5 TRBD2 TRBV9
CASSQGQPQHF TGTGCCAGCAGTCAGGGTCAGCCCCAGCATTTT 11 - TRBJ1-5 - TRBV6-2/TRBV6-3
CASGLAYRGTEAFF TGTGCTAGTGGTTTGGCGTACCGAGGTACTGAAGCTTTCTTT 14 few TRBJ1-1 - TRBV12-5
CASSLVGADYEQYF TGTGCCAGCAGCTTAGTTGGGGCTGACTACGAGCAGTACTTC 14 - TRBJ2-7 - TRBV7-8
CASSDLEQYF TGTGCCAGCAGTGATCTCGAGCAGTACTTC 10 few TRBJ2-7 - TRBV2
CASSVSPAVGELFF TGTGCCAGCAGCGTGAGTCCCGCGGTCGGGGAGCTGTTTTTT 14 - TRBJ2-2 - TRBV9
CAWRRESGNTIYF TGTGCCTGGAGGCGGGAGTCTGGAAACACCATATATTTT 13 - TRBJ1-3 - TRBV30
CASSHLGAGAGNEQFF TGCGCCAGCAGCCACCTAGGGGCGGGGGCGGGTAATGAGCAGTTCTTC 16 - TRBJ2-1 - TRBV4-3
CASSEPTGAAFF TGTGCCAGCAGTGAACCGACAGGGGCCGCTTTCTTT 12 - TRBJ1-1 TRBD1 TRBV2
CASSTGAGGHQPQHF TGTGCCAGCAGCACCGGGGCGGGGGGACATCAGCCCCAGCATTTT 15 - TRBJ1-5 - TRBV28
CASSQGSQPQHF TGTGCCAGCAGTCAGGGGAGCCAGCCCCAGCATTTT 12 - TRBJ1-5 - TRBV2
CASSLGFSGGRTDTQYF TGTGCCAGCAGCTTAGGGTTTAGCGGGGGGCGCACAGATACGCAGTATTTT 17 - TRBJ2-3 TRBD2 TRBV7-9
CASRGAVETQYF TGTGCCAGCAGGGGGGCTGTGGAGACCCAGTACTTC 12 - TRBJ2-5 - TRBV28
CASWGTAATGNTIYF TGCGCCAGCTGGGGGACAGCCGCAACTGGAAACACCATATATTTT 15 - TRBJ1-3 TRBD1 TRBV4-1
CASSSPSTGRETQYF TGTGCCAGCAGCTCCCCATCGACAGGCCGGGAGACCCAGTACTTC 15 - TRBJ2-5 - TRBV5-5
CASIRSDRPTGEQYF TGTGCCAGCATACGGTCGGACAGGCCAACGGGGGAGCAGTACTTC 15 - TRBJ2-7 - TRBV21-1
CASSPGQATGELFF TGTGCCAGCAGCCCCGGACAGGCCACCGGGGAGCTGTTTTTT 14 - TRBJ2-2 TRBD1 TRBV3-1/TRBV3-2
CAITAGQVTDTQYF TGTGCCATCACCGCGGGACAGGTCACAGATACGCAGTATTTT 14 - TRBJ2-3 TRBD1 TRBV10-3
CASSKDRLIATNEKLFF TGCGCCAGCAGCAAGGACAGGCTGATTGCAACTAATGAAAAACTGTTTTTT 17 - TRBJ1-4 TRBD1 TRBV4-1
CASSQDRPAGAHNEQFF TGCGCCAGCAGCCAAGATCGTCCAGCGGGGGCCCACAATGAGCAGTTCTTC 17 - TRBJ2-1 TRBD2 TRBV4-3
CASSLLGGTEAFF TGTGCCAGCAGTTTATTGGGGGGGACTGAAGCTTTCTTT 13 - TRBJ1-1 - TRBV28
CASSAGQGGYEQYF TGTGCCAGCAGCGCGGGACAGGGGGGTTACGAGCAGTACTTC 14 - TRBJ2-7 TRBD1 TRBV9
CASSPDSSGNTIYF TGTGCCAGCAGCCCGGACAGTTCTGGAAACACCATATATTTT 14 - TRBJ1-3 - TRBV7-3
CASSYMGGMNTEAFF TGTGCCAGCAGTTACATGGGGGGGATGAACACTGAAGCTTTCTTT 15 - TRBJ1-1 - TRBV6-5
CASTERTGLGYTF TGTGCCAGCACCGAAAGGACAGGGTTGGGCTACACCTTC 13 - TRBJ1-2 TRBD1 TRBV28
CASIAGGGESYEQYF TGTGCCAGCATCGCGGGCGGGGGGGAATCCTACGAGCAGTACTTC 15 - TRBJ2-7 TRBD2 TRBV28
CAWSSRDNQPQHF TGTGCCTGGAGTAGCAGGGACAATCAGCCCCAGCATTTT 13 - TRBJ1-5 - TRBV30
CASSSPLSGPGEKLFF TGTGCCAGCAGTTCCCCCCTATCAGGTCCTGGGGAAAAACTGTTTTTT 16 - TRBJ1-4 - TRBV28
CASSSNRGNEKLFF TGTGCCAGCAGCTCCAATCGGGGTAACGAAAAACTGTTTTTT 14 - TRBJ1-4 - TRBV7-3
CASSQGGQANSGNTIYF TGTGCCAGCAGCCAAGGGGGACAGGCCAACTCTGGAAACACCATATATTTT 17 few TRBJ1-3 TRBD1 TRBV3-1/TRBV3-2
CASKVREVNSNQPQHF TGTGCCAGCAAAGTCAGGGAAGTCAATAGCAATCAGCCCCAGCATTTT 16 - TRBJ1-5 - TRBV19
CASSPGQSMNTEAFF TGTGCCAGCAGCCCGGGACAGTCCATGAACACTGAAGCTTTCTTT 15 - TRBJ1-1 TRBD1 TRBV7-8
CASSFRQGQDTQYF TGTGCCAGCAGTTTCAGACAGGGGCAAGATACGCAGTATTTT 14 - TRBJ2-3 TRBD1 TRBV6-9